This TCR beta chain is drawn from a study of OX40 agonist ivuxolimab in advanced cancers. Clones were sequenced by immunoSEQ multiplex PCR, and TCRdb holds only the in-frame ones, with some missing. This sample yields some 60,000 clones, of which approximately 81% are seen a single time; approximately 1.9% belongs to the top ten. Study-wide results and limits: Low normalized T-cell clonal expansion was additionally recorded for some nonresponders.

The length of the CDR3 is 16 residues. The germline V gene encodes CDR1 LGHNA and CDR2 YNFKEQ. V lost 4 bases, J lost 5 bases, and 21 bases lay in between. A remark on this clone: Antigen unknown.

The V call is TRBV4-2, the J call TRBJ2-7, with a weak D call TRBD2 (6 bases). The starting material was CD4+ or CD8+ T cells sorted from blood, obtained in a trial of the OX40 agonist ivuxolimab. The clonotype was recovered from an adult with an advanced solid tumor such as melanoma, head and neck, liver or kidney cancer. The CDR3 spells CASSPPLSGSPHEQYF. The CDR3 DNA reads TGTGCCAGCAGCCCCCCGTTATCCGGGAGTCCCCACGAGCAGTACTTC.